This is a list of T cell receptor beta chains from one sample in a study of regulatory T cells in long-lasting Graves disease. Each CDR3 protein is one row after TCRdb ran MiXCR on the multiplex PCR reads. The table has over 200,000 distinct CDR3 sequences, around 18% seen once. This sample also appeared in a second study, on T cells in Graves' hyperthyroidism and ophthalmopathy.

The sample was peripheral blood mononuclear cells (PBMCs), taken at new diagnosis, from a patient treated with antithyroid drugs. The receptors here all came from a woman in her twenties or thirties with Graves disease. Each CDR3 is given with its conserved first and last residue. The order of the fields is J gene, D gene, V gene, clone size, CDR3 length, CDR3 protein, CDR3 DNA. D genes are given only for firm matches. Only some rows state a clone size, as once, few, many or a class for expanded clones.

j_call: TRBJ1-5; d_call: TRBD1; v_call: TRBV6-2/TRBV6-3; clone_size: NA; cdr3_length: 18; cdr3_aa: CASSPSYTGTGGFQPQHF; cdr3_nt: TGTGCCAGCAGTCCATCCTACACCGGGACAGGGGGCTTTCAGCCCCAGCATTTT
j_call: TRBJ2-7; d_call: TRBD2; v_call: TRBV3-1; clone_size: many; cdr3_length: 16; cdr3_aa: CASSARLAGESYEQYF; cdr3_nt: TGTGCCAGCAGCGCGAGACTAGCGGGGGAATCCTACGAGCAGTACTTC
j_call: TRBJ2-7; d_call: NA; v_call: TRBV5-1; clone_size: many; cdr3_length: 10; cdr3_aa: CASSFYEQYF; cdr3_nt: TGCGCCAGCAGTTTTTACGAGCAGTACTTC
j_call: TRBJ2-7; d_call: TRBD1; v_call: TRBV7-3; clone_size: many; cdr3_length: 15; cdr3_aa: CASSQDRAPHYEQYF; cdr3_nt: TGTGCCAGCAGCCAGGACAGGGCACCGCACTACGAGCAGTACTTC
j_call: TRBJ2-3; d_call: TRBD2; v_call: TRBV20-1; clone_size: NA; cdr3_length: 14; cdr3_aa: CSATTSGIGDTQYF; cdr3_nt: TGCAGTGCCACGACTAGCGGGATTGGAGATACGCAGTATTTT
j_call: TRBJ2-7; d_call: NA; v_call: TRBV20-1; clone_size: NA; cdr3_length: 14; cdr3_aa: CSAKGWANIGEQYF; cdr3_nt: TGCAGTGCTAAGGGCTGGGCCAACATCGGGGAGCAGTACTTC
j_call: TRBJ1-1; d_call: NA; v_call: TRBV7-9; clone_size: NA; cdr3_length: 14; cdr3_aa: CASSLTGAVTEAFF; cdr3_nt: TGTGCCAGCAGCCTTACTGGGGCTGTCACTGAAGCTTTCTTT
j_call: TRBJ2-2; d_call: NA; v_call: TRBV6-9; clone_size: NA; cdr3_length: 16; cdr3_aa: CASSYVAGTNTGELFF; cdr3_nt: TGTGCCAGCAGTTACGTTGCGGGGACGAACACCGGGGAGCTGTTTTTT
j_call: TRBJ1-1; d_call: TRBD1; v_call: TRBV20-1; clone_size: many; cdr3_length: 15; cdr3_aa: CSAAGQGSMNTEAFF; cdr3_nt: TGCAGTGCTGCGGGACAGGGGTCCATGAACACTGAAGCTTTCTTT
j_call: TRBJ2-3; d_call: TRBD2; v_call: TRBV27; clone_size: few; cdr3_length: 14; cdr3_aa: CASTLTSGADTQYF; cdr3_nt: TGTGCCAGCACCTTAACTAGCGGGGCGGATACGCAGTATTTT
j_call: TRBJ1-2; d_call: NA; v_call: TRBV5-8; clone_size: medium-sized; cdr3_length: 15; cdr3_aa: CASSPADGRTYGYTF; cdr3_nt: TGTGCCAGCAGCCCGGCTGATGGACGTACCTATGGCTACACCTTC
j_call: TRBJ2-1; d_call: TRBD2; v_call: TRBV7-2; clone_size: NA; cdr3_length: 15; cdr3_aa: CASSLSSGGYNEQFF; cdr3_nt: TGTGCCAGCAGCCTATCTAGCGGGGGTTACAATGAGCAGTTCTTC
j_call: TRBJ2-4; d_call: TRBD2; v_call: TRBV11-2; clone_size: NA; cdr3_length: 19; cdr3_aa: CASSLVPSGGASAKNIQYF; cdr3_nt: TGTGCCAGCAGCTTAGTACCTAGCGGGGGGGCCTCGGCCAAAAACATTCAGTACTTC
j_call: TRBJ1-1; d_call: NA; v_call: TRBV20-1; clone_size: many; cdr3_length: 12; cdr3_aa: CSVQGRFTEAFF; cdr3_nt: TGCAGTGTGCAGGGGAGGTTTACTGAAGCTTTCTTT
j_call: TRBJ2-5; d_call: TRBD2; v_call: TRBV20-1; clone_size: many; cdr3_length: 15; cdr3_aa: CSARASGGAAETQYF; cdr3_nt: TGCAGTGCTAGGGCGAGCGGGGGGGCCGCAGAGACCCAGTACTTC
j_call: TRBJ1-2; d_call: TRBD1; v_call: TRBV5-1; clone_size: many; cdr3_length: 15; cdr3_aa: CASSPTDRVWYGYTF; cdr3_nt: TGCGCCAGCAGCCCTACCGACAGGGTATGGTATGGCTACACCTTC
j_call: TRBJ2-2; d_call: NA; v_call: TRBV19; clone_size: NA; cdr3_length: 15; cdr3_aa: CASSMGGTVAGELFF; cdr3_nt: TGTGCCAGTAGTATGGGGGGCACCGTCGCCGGGGAGCTGTTTTTT
j_call: TRBJ2-7; d_call: NA; v_call: TRBV20-1; clone_size: NA; cdr3_length: 13; cdr3_aa: CSASGAGRYEQYF; cdr3_nt: TGCAGTGCTAGCGGGGCGGGGCGCTACGAGCAGTACTTC
j_call: TRBJ2-1; d_call: NA; v_call: TRBV6-2/TRBV6-3; clone_size: many; cdr3_length: 13; cdr3_aa: CASSYRSYNEQFF; cdr3_nt: TGTGCCAGCAGTTACAGGAGCTACAATGAGCAGTTCTTC
j_call: TRBJ1-3; d_call: NA; v_call: TRBV7-6; clone_size: many; cdr3_length: 12; cdr3_aa: CASSLRGNTIYF; cdr3_nt: TGTGCCAGCAGCTTAAGGGGAAACACCATATATTTT
j_call: TRBJ1-5; d_call: NA; v_call: TRBV18; clone_size: many; cdr3_length: 15; cdr3_aa: CASSLNQGGNQPQHF; cdr3_nt: TGTGCCAGCTCACTGAATCAGGGTGGCAATCAGCCCCAGCATTTT
j_call: TRBJ1-2; d_call: NA; v_call: TRBV28; clone_size: many; cdr3_length: 12; cdr3_aa: CASRDTNYGYTF; cdr3_nt: TGTGCCAGCAGGGACACTAACTATGGCTACACCTTC
j_call: TRBJ1-2; d_call: TRBD1; v_call: TRBV20-1; clone_size: many; cdr3_length: 13; cdr3_aa: CSAKGGERSGYTF; cdr3_nt: TGCAGTGCTAAAGGGGGCGAGAGGAGTGGCTACACCTTC
j_call: TRBJ2-7; d_call: TRBD2; v_call: TRBV11-2; clone_size: NA; cdr3_length: 16; cdr3_aa: CASSLELAGEPYEQYF; cdr3_nt: TGTGCCAGCAGCTTAGAACTAGCGGGAGAACCCTACGAGCAGTACTTC
j_call: TRBJ1-5; d_call: NA; v_call: TRBV10-3; clone_size: many; cdr3_length: 15; cdr3_aa: CAISEGTLSNQPQHF; cdr3_nt: TGTGCCATCAGTGAGGGAACGCTTAGCAATCAGCCCCAGCATTTT
j_call: TRBJ1-2; d_call: TRBD1; v_call: TRBV18; clone_size: NA; cdr3_length: 17; cdr3_aa: CASSPQGQAFGGCGYTF; cdr3_nt: TGTGCCAGCTCACCGCAGGGACAGGCCTTTGGGGGCTGTGGCTACACCTTC
j_call: TRBJ1-2; d_call: NA; v_call: TRBV12-3/TRBV12-4; clone_size: many; cdr3_length: 12; cdr3_aa: CASSFPSYGYTF; cdr3_nt: TGTGCCAGCAGTTTTCCGTCCTATGGCTACACCTTC
j_call: TRBJ2-1; d_call: NA; v_call: TRBV5-5; clone_size: many; cdr3_length: 13; cdr3_aa: CASSLGSNNEQFF; cdr3_nt: TGTGCCAGCAGCTTGGGCAGTAACAATGAGCAGTTCTTC
j_call: TRBJ1-1; d_call: TRBD1; v_call: TRBV19; clone_size: many; cdr3_length: 14; cdr3_aa: CASTDKGAVTEAFF; cdr3_nt: TGTGCCAGTACCGACAAGGGGGCCGTCACTGAAGCTTTCTTT
j_call: TRBJ2-3; d_call: NA; v_call: TRBV7-2; clone_size: many; cdr3_length: 12; cdr3_aa: CASSQAADTQYF; cdr3_nt: TGTGCCAGCAGCCAAGCGGCAGATACGCAGTATTTT
j_call: TRBJ1-2; d_call: NA; v_call: TRBV27; clone_size: many; cdr3_length: 12; cdr3_aa: CASGSGFPGYTF; cdr3_nt: TGTGCCAGCGGGTCAGGATTCCCTGGCTACACCTTC
j_call: TRBJ2-7; d_call: NA; v_call: TRBV11-2; clone_size: many; cdr3_length: 15; cdr3_aa: CASSPIEGGLYEQYF; cdr3_nt: TGCGCCAGCAGCCCGATCGAGGGGGGCCTCTACGAGCAGTACTTC
j_call: TRBJ1-1; d_call: NA; v_call: TRBV20-1; clone_size: many; cdr3_length: 13; cdr3_aa: CSASGRGNTEAFF; cdr3_nt: TGCAGTGCATCTGGACGGGGGAACACTGAAGCTTTCTTT
j_call: TRBJ1-5; d_call: NA; v_call: TRBV6-5; clone_size: many; cdr3_length: 14; cdr3_aa: CASSLWDSPLAQHF; cdr3_nt: TGTGCCAGCAGTTTATGGGACTCGCCCCTTGCCCAGCATTTT
j_call: TRBJ1-1; d_call: NA; v_call: TRBV28; clone_size: NA; cdr3_length: 12; cdr3_aa: CASSLVEGGAFF; cdr3_nt: TGTGCCAGCAGTTTAGTTGAGGGGGGAGCTTTCTTT
j_call: TRBJ1-6; d_call: TRBD1; v_call: TRBV12-3/TRBV12-4; clone_size: NA; cdr3_length: 18; cdr3_aa: CASSPRSGTAFNNSPLHF; cdr3_nt: TGTGCCAGCAGCCCCCGGTCCGGGACAGCTTTCAACAATTCACCCCTCCACTTT
j_call: TRBJ1-2; d_call: NA; v_call: TRBV7-9; clone_size: many; cdr3_length: 15; cdr3_aa: CASSLEFSRNYGYTF; cdr3_nt: TGTGCCAGCAGCTTAGAGTTCAGTCGCAACTATGGCTACACCTTC
j_call: TRBJ1-5; d_call: NA; v_call: TRBV7-8; clone_size: few; cdr3_length: 12; cdr3_aa: CASSPKGQPQHF; cdr3_nt: TGTGCCAGCAGCCCCAAGGGTCAGCCCCAGCATTTT
j_call: TRBJ1-3; d_call: NA; v_call: TRBV2; clone_size: NA; cdr3_length: 15; cdr3_aa: CASSEGGRIGNTIYF; cdr3_nt: TGTGCCAGCAGTGAAGGAGGACGGATCGGAAACACCATATATTTT
j_call: TRBJ2-2; d_call: TRBD1; v_call: TRBV10-3; clone_size: NA; cdr3_length: 14; cdr3_aa: CAMSGTGTKGELFF; cdr3_nt: TGTGCCATGTCCGGGACAGGGACTAAGGGGGAGCTGTTTTTT
j_call: TRBJ1-2; d_call: TRBD1; v_call: TRBV7-9; clone_size: many; cdr3_length: 16; cdr3_aa: CASSFGGTGANYGYTF; cdr3_nt: TGTGCCAGCAGCTTCGGGGGGACAGGGGCTAACTATGGCTACACCTTC
j_call: TRBJ2-7; d_call: TRBD2; v_call: TRBV7-2; clone_size: NA; cdr3_length: 14; cdr3_aa: CASSLGRETLEQYF; cdr3_nt: TGTGCCAGCAGCTTAGGGCGGGAGACCCTCGAGCAGTACTTC
j_call: TRBJ1-1; d_call: TRBD1; v_call: TRBV7-9; clone_size: many; cdr3_length: 16; cdr3_aa: CASSDRDRVENTEAFF; cdr3_nt: TGTGCCAGCAGCGACCGGGACAGGGTAGAGAACACTGAAGCTTTCTTT
j_call: TRBJ1-1; d_call: NA; v_call: TRBV7-9; clone_size: many; cdr3_length: 17; cdr3_aa: CASSLAPAGESNTEAFF; cdr3_nt: TGTGCCAGCAGCTTGGCCCCGGCAGGCGAGTCGAACACTGAAGCTTTCTTT
j_call: TRBJ2-5; d_call: TRBD2; v_call: TRBV7-6; clone_size: NA; cdr3_length: 17; cdr3_aa: CASSLVQSGGARETQYF; cdr3_nt: TGTGCCAGCAGCTTAGTCCAGAGCGGGGGGGCCAGGGAGACCCAGTACTTC
j_call: TRBJ2-2; d_call: NA; v_call: TRBV20-1; clone_size: many; cdr3_length: 13; cdr3_aa: CSATASSTGELFF; cdr3_nt: TGCAGTGCGACGGCTAGCTCCACCGGGGAGCTGTTTTTT
j_call: TRBJ2-2; d_call: NA; v_call: TRBV9; clone_size: NA; cdr3_length: 13; cdr3_aa: CASSVERTGELFF; cdr3_nt: TGTGCCAGCAGCGTAGAGCGGACCGGGGAGCTGTTTTTT
j_call: TRBJ1-2; d_call: TRBD1; v_call: TRBV9; clone_size: many; cdr3_length: 14; cdr3_aa: CASSAHGQGYGYTF; cdr3_nt: TGTGCCAGCAGCGCACACGGACAGGGCTATGGCTACACCTTC
j_call: TRBJ2-7; d_call: NA; v_call: TRBV18; clone_size: many; cdr3_length: 15; cdr3_aa: CASSPPGGGDYEQYF; cdr3_nt: TGTGCCAGCTCACCACCGGGCGGTGGAGACTACGAGCAGTACTTC
j_call: TRBJ1-4; d_call: NA; v_call: TRBV7-9; clone_size: many; cdr3_length: 15; cdr3_aa: CASSLAWRDDEKLFF; cdr3_nt: TGTGCCAGCAGCTTAGCATGGAGGGATGATGAAAAACTGTTTTTT
j_call: TRBJ1-2; d_call: NA; v_call: TRBV12-3/TRBV12-4; clone_size: many; cdr3_length: 14; cdr3_aa: CASRPGQANYGYTF; cdr3_nt: TGTGCCAGCAGACCAGGGCAAGCTAACTATGGCTACACCTTC
j_call: TRBJ1-5; d_call: NA; v_call: TRBV12-3/TRBV12-4; clone_size: few; cdr3_length: 11; cdr3_aa: CTSSFDSRQHF; cdr3_nt: TGTACCAGCAGTTTTGACTCGCGCCAGCATTTT
j_call: TRBJ2-7; d_call: TRBD1; v_call: TRBV11-2; clone_size: many; cdr3_length: 14; cdr3_aa: CASSPPGQLYEQYF; cdr3_nt: TGTGCCAGCAGCCCACCGGGACAGCTCTACGAGCAGTACTTC